The 30 T cell receptor beta chains below come from one sample, sequenced in a study of T cell repertoires in cytomegalovirus infection. One entry per CDR3 protein results from TCRdb running MiXCR on the reads. The sample lists fewer than 80,000 distinct CDR3 sequences, 3.5% to 4.5% occurring once. The sequencing sample was made of PBMCs. The source of these receptors is a human donor in good health (CMV status not recorded). Some clones in this sample may be carry-over from other donors' samples.

This clonotype was counted many times. The DNA of the CDR3 is TGTGCCAGCAGCCCACGAATCTTGGCCACATATGGCTACACCTTC. Its protein product is CASSPRILATYGYTF. The gene calls are TRBV7-2 and TRBJ1-2; D is ambiguous. The CDR3 extends over 15 amino acids. Germline CDR1 and CDR2: SGHTA and FQGNSA. V dropped 5 bases and J dropped 5 bases, with 18 bases sitting between them.

The chain employs TRBV18 and TRBJ1-2; a possible D gene is TRBD1 (5 bases). V lost 5 bases and J 8 bases, leaving 15 bases between the germline ends. The CDR3 spans 13 residues. The V gene's germline CDR1 is KGHSH and CDR2 LQKENI. The CDR3, as DNA: TGTGCCAGCTCAGCGACAGTTGCTACAGGCTACACCTTC. It codes for CASSATVATGYTF. The whole variable domain, filled in from reference TRBV18 and TRBJ1-2, reads NAGVMQNPRHLVRRRGQEARLRCSPMKGHSHVYWYRQLPEEGLKFMVYLQKENIIDESGMPKERFSAEFPKEGPSILRIQQVVRGDSAAYFCASSATVATGYTFGSGTRLTVV.

This clonotype has at least ten counts. This chain links TRBV7-2 with TRBJ2-2; D gene unclear. The CDR3 runs 13 residues. Between the trimmed V and J ends, which lost 7 bases and 2 bases, there was a span of 8 bases. Germline V gives CDR1 SGHTA, CDR2 FQGNSA. The chain's CDR3 is CASNYYNTGELFF. The CDR3 DNA reads as TGTGCCAGCAACTACTATAACACCGGGGAGCTGTTTTTT. The full variable domain, in which reference TRBV7-2 and TRBJ2-2 provide the parts outside the CDR3, is GAGVSQSPSNKVTEKGKDVELRCDPISGHTALYWYRQSLGQGLEFLIYFQGNSAPDKSGLPSDRFSAERTGGSVSTLTIQRTQQEDSAVYLCASNYYNTGELFFGEGSRLTVL.

This clonotype was seen at least ten times. The chain uses TRBV25-1 and TRBJ2-1, with D unclear. The germline V and J ends were trimmed by 3 bases and 7 bases, with 1 base remaining between them. The germline V gene encodes CDR1 MGHDK and CDR2 SYGVNS. This CDR3 region has 10 residues. The CDR3 region is CASSDNEQFF. The CDR3, as DNA: TGTGCCAGCAGTGATAATGAGCAGTTCTTC.

This clonotype was observed many times. The chain joins TRBV6-6 to TRBJ1-1; D remains ambiguous. The CDR3 contains 14 residues. The ends were cut back, 4 bases at V and 0 bases at J, with 9 bases in the middle. The germline V gene has CDR1 MNHNY and CDR2 SVGAGI (reference sequence). CDR3 residues: CASSLIHLNTEAFF. CDR3 sequence (DNA): TGTGCCAGCAGTTTGATCCATTTGAACACTGAAGCTTTCTTT.

The table lists this clonotype with many counts. V usage is TRBV28 and J usage is TRBJ2-7; D perhaps matches TRBD2 (5 bases). Between the trimmed V and J ends, which lost 3 bases and 2 bases, there was a span of 11 bases. This CDR3 has 14 residues. Germline V CDR1 and CDR2: MDHEN, SYDVKM. As DNA, the CDR3 is TGTGCCAGCAGTTTGCGGCTCGGGACCTACGAGCAGTACTTC. It encodes CASSLRLGTYEQYF.

This clonotype was counted many times. The V call is TRBV28, the J call TRBJ1-2; D may be TRBD1 (6 bases). The germline V and J ends were trimmed by 5 bases and 3 bases, with 13 bases remaining between them. Germline lookup yields CDR1 MDHEN and CDR2 SYDVKM. CDR3 length equals 14 residues. For the CDR3, the DNA is TGTGCCAGCAGTCAAACAGGGATTTACTATGGCTACACCTTC. As protein: CASSQTGIYYGYTF.

There are many counts of this clonotype. The chain is built from TRBV7-8 and TRBJ2-5, with D unclear. The CDR3 has 13 residues. Germline V gene data show CDR1 as SGHVS and CDR2 as FQNEAQ. Trimming stripped 5 bases from V and 4 bases from J, with 11 bases between. CDR3 loop: CASSPPTGETQYF. The CDR3 DNA reads TGTGCCAGCAGCCCCCCGACGGGAGAGACCCAGTACTTC. The full variable domain, in which reference TRBV7-8 and TRBJ2-5 provide the parts outside the CDR3, is GAGVSQSPRYKVAKRGQDVALRCDPISGHVSLFWYQQALGQGPEFLTYFQNEAQLDKSGLPSDRFFAERPEGSVSTLKIQRTQQEDSAVYLCASSPPTGETQYFGPGTRLLVL.

This clonotype was counted at least ten times. The chain recombines TRBV12-3 or TRBV12-4 with TRBJ1-6, with D maybe TRBD1 (5 bases). The CDR3 contains 13 residues. Trimming left V 2 bases short and J 14 bases short, with 13 bases between. The CDR3 here is CASSLWGRGSLHF. DNA for the CDR3: TGTGCCAGCAGTTTATGGGGCCGAGGATCCCTCCACTTT.

The table lists this clonotype with many counts. The chain recombines TRBV6-2 or TRBV6-3 with TRBJ1-1; 10 bases agree with TRBD1. CDR1 is MNHEY and CDR2 is SVGEGT in the germline V gene. CDR3 length: 15 amino acids. After removal of 7 bases from V and 6 bases from J, the junction contained 11 bases not matched to a gene. The DNA of the CDR3 is TGTGCCAGCACCCTTATCGGACAGGGGGGCTCTGAAGCTTTCTTT. The encoded protein is CASTLIGQGGSEAFF.

The table lists this clonotype with many counts. The chain has TRBV2 and TRBJ1-2, with a tentative D call TRBD1 (6 bases). The V end lost 4 bases, the J end lost 1 base, and 13 bases lay between the germline ends. Per germline, CDR1 SNHLY and CDR2 FYNNEI. The CDR3 loop spans 15 amino acids. CDR3 loop: CASSGTGLGNYGYTF. In DNA form, the CDR3 reads TGTGCCAGCAGTGGCACAGGGTTGGGTAACTATGGCTACACCTTC. Full variable domain (rest looked up from reference TRBV2 and TRBJ1-2): EPEVTQTPSHQVTQMGQEVILRCVPISNHLYFYWYRQILGQKVEFLVSFYNNEISEKSEIFDDQFSVERPDGSNFTLKIRSTKLEDSAMYFCASSGTGLGNYGYTFGSGTRLTVV.

This clonotype occurred many times. V usage is TRBV28 and J usage is TRBJ2-7; TRBD1 matches 9 bases. The J segment lost 8 bases and the V segment lost 7 bases, leaving 9 bases of the junction unmatched. Per the germline V gene, CDR1 is MDHEN and CDR2 is SYDVKM. The CDR3 consists of 13 residues. The CDR3, as DNA: TGTGCCAGCACCCGGACAGGGGTCCATAAGCAGTACTTC. Its protein is CASTRTGVHKQYF.

This clonotype was seen at least ten times. This rearrangement joins TRBV27 to TRBJ1-6; 10 bases line up with TRBD1. Germline V gene lookup returns CDR1 MNHEY and CDR2 SMNVEV (reference sequence). The CDR3 spans 15 residues. Unmatched junction bases numbered 5, after V lost 2 bases and J lost 10 bases. The CDR3 sequence: CASSLLGQGRSPLHF. Written as DNA, the CDR3 is TGTGCCAGCAGTTTACTGGGACAGGGGAGATCACCCCTCCACTTT.

This clonotype was seen at least ten times. J is TRBJ2-7 and V is TRBV28; D uncertain. The CDR3 sequence is 10 residues long. The V gene lost 4 bases and the J gene lost 6 bases, with 4 bases spanning the gap. CDR1 MDHEN and CDR2 SYDVKM come from the germline V gene. CDR3 loop: CASSSVEQYF. The CDR3 DNA is TGTGCCAGCAGTTCAGTCGAGCAGTACTTC.

This clonotype occurred many times. The CDR3 spells CASSTPNRGINSPLHF. The DNA for the CDR3 is TGTGCCAGCAGCACCCCAAACAGGGGCATCAATTCACCCCTCCACTTT. This chain connects TRBV7-9 to TRBJ1-6, with 7 bases lining up with TRBD1. Germline CDR1 and CDR2: SEHNR and FQNEAQ (reference sequence). The CDR3 extends over 16 amino acids. Trimming removed 5 bases from V and 7 bases from J; junction bases left unmatched: 11.

This clonotype showed up many times. V gene TRBV27 combines with J gene TRBJ2-3, with 7 bases that match TRBD2. V lost 4 bases to trimming and J lost 0 bases; unmatched junction nucleotides: 1. This CDR3 comprises 14 residues. CDR1 is MNHEY and CDR2 is SMNVEV in the germline V gene (reference sequence). CDR3 bases: TGTGCCAGCAGTTCGCGGGGGAGCACAGATACGCAGTATTTT. It yields the protein CASSSRGSTDTQYF.

This clonotype was observed many times. This chain uses TRBV28 with TRBJ2-7; 9 nucleotides match TRBD1. The germline V gene encodes CDR1 MDHEN and CDR2 SYDVKM. Unmatched junction bases numbered 6, after V lost 4 bases and J lost 2 bases. The CDR3 has 15 amino acids. This CDR3 is CASSSGDRATYEQYF. The CDR3 nucleotides read TGTGCCAGCAGTTCCGGGGACAGGGCAACCTACGAGCAGTACTTC.

This clonotype was counted ten times or more. The rearrangement links TRBV19 to TRBJ2-7; perhaps D is TRBD1 or TRBD2 (5 bases each). This CDR3 has 13 amino acids. Trimming pared 5 bases from V and 4 bases from J, leaving 12 bases between. Germline CDR1 LNHDA, CDR2 SQIVND (reference sequence). The CDR3 sequence is CASSLLGAYEQYF. CDR3 DNA: TGTGCCAGTAGTCTCCTCGGGGCTTACGAGCAGTACTTC.

This clonotype has at least ten counts. The V and J genes are TRBV6-6 and TRBJ2-7; 8 nucleotides line up with TRBD1. Trimming took 2 bases from V and 6 from J; bases not matched to a gene: 0. CDR1 is MNHNY, CDR2 SVGAGI, per germline (reference sequence). The CDR3 is 12 amino acids. The CDR3 bases are TGTGCCAGCAGTTACGACAGGGGCGAGCAGTACTTC. Translation: CASSYDRGEQYF.

This clonotype was picked up many times. This chain's CDR3 is CASSSLQGLLNTEAFF. For the CDR3, the DNA is TGTGCCAGCAGCTCCCTTCAGGGCCTGTTGAACACTGAAGCTTTCTTT. The chain uses TRBV7-8 and TRBJ1-1, with D possibly being TRBD1 (5 bases). The germline gives CDR1 SGHVS, CDR2 FQNEAQ. The CDR3 is 16 residues long. Trimming cost V 4 bases and J 0 bases, with 15 bases left between them.

The V and J genes are TRBV7-2 and TRBJ2-7, with D tentatively TRBD2 (5 bases). Germline V gives CDR1 SGHTA, CDR2 FQGNSA. This CDR3 region has 16 residues. The V end lost 0 bases, the J end lost 12 bases, and 24 bases lay between the germline ends. CDR3 DNA: TGTGCCAGCAGCTTAGCGCCTAACTTTTCGCGGGCATGGGCGTACTTC. It yields the protein CASSLAPNFSRAWAYF.

This clonotype was found many times. V and J are TRBV12-3 or TRBV12-4 and TRBJ1-2, with a weak D call TRBD1 (6 bases). This CDR3 has 15 residues. Trimming took off 2 bases at V and 2 bases at J, with 12 bases between the two ends. The CDR3 protein is CASSLTRTENYGYTF. DNA for the CDR3: TGTGCCAGCAGTTTAACCCGGACAGAGAACTATGGCTACACCTTC.

This clonotype was counted many times. The chain employs TRBV12-3 or TRBV12-4 and TRBJ2-5; 9 bases agree with TRBD1. CDR3 length equals 14 residues. V lost 6 bases and J lost 5; bases outside the gene matches: 7. The DNA for the CDR3 is TGTGCCAGCAGCAGAACAGGGGGCGACGAGACCCAGTACTTC. Its protein is CASSRTGGDETQYF.

In this sample, this clonotype turned up many times. The CDR3 bases are TGTGCCAGCAGCGCTTACCATGCAACTAATGAAAAACTGTTTTTT. This translates into CASSAYHATNEKLFF. The rearrangement joins TRBV7-9 to TRBJ1-4; D is undetermined. V gave up 5 bases and J gave up 0 bases, with 10 bases separating them. This CDR3 is 15 amino acids long. Per the germline V gene, CDR1 is SEHNR and CDR2 is FQNEAQ (reference sequence).

This clonotype was recorded at least ten times. The chain employs TRBV5-6 and TRBJ2-2, with D perhaps TRBD1 (6 bases). This CDR3 contains 14 residues. Germline lookup yields CDR1 SGHDT and CDR2 YYEEEE. Trimming left V 2 bases short and J 4 bases short, with 9 bases between. The CDR3 DNA reads as TGTGCCAGCAGCTTACAGGGTGGCACCGGGGAGCTGTTTTTT. This codes for CASSLQGGTGELFF.

Many counts were recorded for this clonotype. V and J are TRBV20-1 and TRBJ1-5, with D possibly being TRBD1 (5 bases). V gave up 4 bases and J gave up 5 bases, with 12 bases separating them. This CDR3 comprises 13 residues. The germline CDR1 and CDR2 sequences are DFQATT and SNEGSKA (reference sequence). CDR3 loop: CSAIRQIDQPQHF. Written as DNA, the CDR3 is TGCAGTGCTATCCGACAGATAGATCAGCCCCAGCATTTT.

The table lists this clonotype with many counts. The chain links TRBV30 to TRBJ2-6; no firm D call. This CDR3 contains 13 residues. V lost 5 bases and J lost 1, with 6 bases in between. Germline V gene lookup returns CDR1 GTSNPN and CDR2 SVGIG (reference sequence). The chain's CDR3 is CAWGHSGANVLTF. In DNA form, the CDR3 reads TGTGCCTGGGGTCATTCTGGGGCCAACGTCCTGACTTTC.

This clonotype was observed many times. V is TRBV7-8 and J is TRBJ1-2, with D unresolved. The CDR3 extends over 12 amino acids. Germline lookup yields CDR1 SGHVS and CDR2 FQNEAQ. Trimming shortened V by 1 base and J by 4 bases, and 4 bases separated the two germline ends. CDR3: CASSLGIYGYTF. The CDR3, as DNA: TGTGCCAGCAGCTTAGGCATCTATGGCTACACCTTC. Drawing the rest from reference TRBV7-8 and TRBJ1-2, the complete variable domain is GAGVSQSPRYKVAKRGQDVALRCDPISGHVSLFWYQQALGQGPEFLTYFQNEAQLDKSGLPSDRFFAERPEGSVSTLKIQRTQQEDSAVYLCASSLGIYGYTFGSGTRLTVV.

This clonotype appeared many times. CDR3 residues: CASSRGLSYEQYF. In DNA form, the CDR3 reads TGTGCCAGTAGTAGAGGGTTGAGCTACGAGCAGTACTTC. The chain links TRBV19 to TRBJ2-7, with a possible D match to TRBD2 (5 bases). Germline V CDR1 and CDR2: LNHDA, SQIVND (reference sequence). V was clipped by 4 bases and J by 3 bases, with 10 bases between them. This CDR3 region has 13 residues.

The table lists this clonotype with many counts. The chain carries TRBV7-2 and TRBJ2-7; no clear D gene. Germline values: CDR1 SGHTA, CDR2 FQGNSA. The CDR3 has 13 residues. V dropped 8 bases and J dropped 0 bases, with 11 bases sitting between them. Here the CDR3 reads CASARPTSYEQYF. The CDR3 region has the DNA TGTGCCAGCGCTCGGCCAACCTCCTACGAGCAGTACTTC.